This record concerns one TCR beta chain sequence. This specimen belongs to a study of cytomegalovirus exposure and HLA in healthy donors. 60 Vbeta and 13 Jbeta primers were used in PCR. The repertoire was sequenced with immunoSEQ multiplex PCR; TCRdb's copy has only in-frame clones and lacks some. This sample has approximately 260,000 clones, with almost 85% found just once. The germline V and J ends were trimmed by 5 bases and 3 bases, with 19 bases remaining between them. The CDR3 length is 16 residues. The germline CDR1 and CDR2 sequences are SEHNR and FQNEAQ (reference sequence). The sequence derives from a woman between 35 and 50 years old in good health and CMV-seropositive. The specimen sequenced was PBMCs. The chain has TRBV7-9 and TRBJ1-2; a weak D match, TRBD1 (6 bases). CDR3 in amino acids: CASSLLLTGADYGYTF. In DNA, the CDR3 is TGTGCCAGCAGCCTCCTCTTGACAGGCGCCGACTATGGCTACACCTTC. The variable domain in full, completed from reference TRBV7-9 and TRBJ1-2, reads DTGVSQNPRHKITKRGQNVTFRCDPISEHNRLYWYRQTLGQGPEFLTYFQNEAQLEKSRLLSDRFSAERPKGSFSTLEIQRTEQGDSAMYLCASSLLLTGADYGYTFGSGTRLTVV.